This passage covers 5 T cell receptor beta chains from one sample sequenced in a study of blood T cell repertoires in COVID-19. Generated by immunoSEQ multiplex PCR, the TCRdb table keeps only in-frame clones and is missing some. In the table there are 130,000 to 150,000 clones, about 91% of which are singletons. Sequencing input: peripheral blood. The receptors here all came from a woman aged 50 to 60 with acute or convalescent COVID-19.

This chain's CDR3 is CASKTLLTSGRVTGTDTQYF. In DNA, the CDR3 is TGTGCCAGCAAAACCCTCCTCACTAGCGGGAGAGTTACTGGCACAGATACGCAGTATTTT. The chain has TRBV21-1 and TRBJ2-3; the table gives TRBD2 as D, unverified against the DNA. TRBV21-1 is a pseudogene segment. This CDR3 contains 20 residues.

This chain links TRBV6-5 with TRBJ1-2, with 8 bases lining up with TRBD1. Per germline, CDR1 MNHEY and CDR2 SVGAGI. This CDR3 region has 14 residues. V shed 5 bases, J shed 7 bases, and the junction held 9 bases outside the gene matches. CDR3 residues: CASSQSDRDLGYTF. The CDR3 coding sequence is TGTGCCAGCAGTCAATCGGACAGGGACCTTGGCTACACCTTC.

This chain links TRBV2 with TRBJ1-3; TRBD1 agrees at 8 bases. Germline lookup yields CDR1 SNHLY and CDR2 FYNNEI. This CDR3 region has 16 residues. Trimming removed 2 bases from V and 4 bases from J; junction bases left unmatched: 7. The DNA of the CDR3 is TGTGCCAGCAGTGAACCTGGCCAGGGGGCCGGAAACACCATATATTTT. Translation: CASSEPGQGAGNTIYF.

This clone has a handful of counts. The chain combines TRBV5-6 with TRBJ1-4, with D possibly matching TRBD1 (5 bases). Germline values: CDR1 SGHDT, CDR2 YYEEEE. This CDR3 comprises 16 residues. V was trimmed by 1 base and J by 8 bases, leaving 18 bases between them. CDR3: CASSLWPTDPAEKLFF. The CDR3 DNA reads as TGTGCCAGCAGCTTGTGGCCGACAGACCCAGCCGAAAAACTGTTTTTT.

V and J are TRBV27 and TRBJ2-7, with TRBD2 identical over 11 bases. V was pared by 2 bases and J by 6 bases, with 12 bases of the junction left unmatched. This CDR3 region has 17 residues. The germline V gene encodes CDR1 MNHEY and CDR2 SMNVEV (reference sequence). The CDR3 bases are TGTGCCAGCAGTTTACAGTTGTTGGAGACTAGCGGGACCGAGCAGTACTTC. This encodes CASSLQLLETSGTEQYF.